Listed below are T cell receptor beta chains from one sample, sequenced in a study of human T cells and chemical hapten exposure. TCRdb reprocessed the RACE reads with MiXCR, giving one entry per CDR3 protein. The sample has about 70,000 distinct CDR3 sequences, roughly 9.8% seen once; the top ten hold roughly 5.3%. Sample: whole blood, taken in connection with sensitization to the hapten diphenylcyclopropenone (DPC). These receptors were taken from a woman in her 50s with alopecia areata. Some clones in this sample may be carry-over from other donors' samples. Each CDR3 is given with its conserved first and last residue. The order of the fields is J gene, clone size, V gene, CDR3 protein. Some rows have no size entry. The others give once, few or many, or a class for an expanded clone.

>TRBJ1-5|.|TRBV7-2
CASSLEVQPQHF
>TRBJ2-1|many|TRBV2
CASGLAEGDEQFF
>TRBJ2-7|few|TRBV28
CASSTPGQGNYEQYF
>TRBJ2-5|.|TRBV6-2/TRBV6-3
CASSWSGGETQYF
>TRBJ2-3|.|TRBV4-2
CASSQGGQGLSTDTQYF
>TRBJ2-1|.|TRBV3-1
CASSQEGGLSFYNEQFF
>TRBJ1-1|few|TRBV28
CASTVWGNLVGAFF
>TRBJ2-3|many|TRBV4-3
CASSQLHLSSTDTQYF
>TRBJ2-7|few|TRBV5-1
CASRPDAYEQYF
>TRBJ2-1|.|TRBV20-1
CSARQQSNYNEQFF
>TRBJ2-3|few|TRBV18
CASSPLTSGGTDTQYF
>TRBJ2-5|many|TRBV7-3
CASSLTGREETQYF
>TRBJ2-3|many|TRBV5-1
CASSLGAADTQYF
>TRBJ1-2|few|TRBV27
CASSTTENYGYTF
>TRBJ2-2|many|TRBV20-1
CSARGRRSDTGELFF
>TRBJ2-1|few|TRBV29-1
CSGRGGRAEDEQFF
>TRBJ1-4|few|TRBV3-1
CASSLNRGRDEKLFF
>TRBJ2-7|.|TRBV5-1
CASRIRDEQYF
>TRBJ2-3|.|TRBV6-6
CASSKLGDTQYF
>TRBJ2-3|.|TRBV6-4
CASSPRATDTQYF
>TRBJ1-4|.|TRBV27
CASSLERSTNEKLFF
>TRBJ2-3|.|TRBV20-1
CSARDGRGSTDTQYF
>TRBJ1-3|few|TRBV25-1
CASSDQGLPGNTIYF
>TRBJ1-1|few|TRBV6-5
CASSPTQGRNTEAFF
>TRBJ2-4|few|TRBV23-1
CASSQLMPGEGIQYF
>TRBJ2-7|.|TRBV20-1
CSAPQRSSYEQYF
>TRBJ2-3|.|TRBV27
CASSLREGLTDTQYF
>TRBJ2-2|many|TRBV15
CATSRLGQGKDTGELFF
>TRBJ1-2|.|TRBV5-5
CASSTQTGANYGYTF
>TRBJ2-3|few|TRBV13
CASSPGLAGGADTQYF
>TRBJ1-5|.|TRBV19
CASSIQGQGGNRAQHF
>TRBJ2-7|few|TRBV18
CASSPQTALAGRYEQYF
>TRBJ2-1|many|TRBV28
CASRRSGSFQFF
>TRBJ1-3|.|TRBV12-3/TRBV12-4
CASRLGGSGNTIYF
>TRBJ2-7|few|TRBV28
CASSFGEGAYEQYF
>TRBJ1-1|few|TRBV6-1
CASWGPQGMNTEAFF
>TRBJ2-3|.|TRBV14
CASSSPQGAGTDTQYF
>TRBJ2-6|many|TRBV30
CACPWRNSGANVLTF
>TRBJ2-5|many|TRBV20-1
CSAGSRETQYF
>TRBJ2-5|.|TRBV20-1
CNAGLAGYQETQYF
>TRBJ2-2|.|TRBV15
CATSRTVNTGELFF
>TRBJ1-1|.|TRBV27
CASSPDVGTGRAFF
>TRBJ2-7|.|TRBV27
CASSLSNPLYEQYF